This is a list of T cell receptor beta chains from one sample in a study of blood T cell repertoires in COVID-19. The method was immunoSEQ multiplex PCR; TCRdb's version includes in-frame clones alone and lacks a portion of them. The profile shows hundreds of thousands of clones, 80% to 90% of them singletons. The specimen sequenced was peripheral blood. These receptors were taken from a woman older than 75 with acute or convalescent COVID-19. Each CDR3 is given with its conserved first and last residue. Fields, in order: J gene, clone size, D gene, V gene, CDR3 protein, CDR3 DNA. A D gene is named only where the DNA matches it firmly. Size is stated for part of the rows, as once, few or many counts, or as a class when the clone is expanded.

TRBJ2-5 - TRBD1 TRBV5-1 CASSPQTGGQETQYF TGCGCCAGCAGCCCCCAGACAGGGGGCCAAGAGACCCAGTACTTC
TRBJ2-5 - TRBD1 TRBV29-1 CSVGLTGGRETQYF TGCAGCGTTGGGTTGACAGGGGGTAGGGAGACCCAGTACTTC
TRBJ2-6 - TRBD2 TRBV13 CASSLELAGGAGANVLTF TGTGCCAGCAGCTTAGAACTAGCGGGAGGTGCTGGGGCCAACGTCCTGACTTTC
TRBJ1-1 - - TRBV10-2 CASTPGANTEAFF TGCGCCAGCACCCCAGGGGCGAACACTGAAGCTTTCTTT
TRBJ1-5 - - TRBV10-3 CAISVEGQPQHF TGTGCCATCAGTGTGGAGGGTCAGCCCCAGCATTTT
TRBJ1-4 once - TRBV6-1 CASSEAGGATNEKLFF TGTGCCAGCAGTGAAGCCGGCGGGGCAACTAATGAAAAACTGTTTTTT
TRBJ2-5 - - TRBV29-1 CSVGKQGETQYF TGCAGCGTTGGGAAACAGGGAGAGACCCAGTACTTC
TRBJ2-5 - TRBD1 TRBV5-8 CASSKSRQGSETQYF TGTGCCAGCAGCAAGAGCCGACAGGGGAGCGAGACCCAGTACTTC
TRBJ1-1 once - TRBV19 CASSLTANTEAFF TGTGCCAGTAGCCTGACAGCGAACACTGAAGCTTTCTTT
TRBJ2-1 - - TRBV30 CAWSPFGVEQFF TGTGCCTGGAGTCCCTTCGGGGTAGAGCAGTTCTTC